These 24 T cell receptor beta chains came from one sample sequenced in a study of blood T cell repertoires in COVID-19 (dated by TCRdb to the early 2020s). Receptors were amplified or captured by the immunoSEQ multiplex PCR assay. The source is immuneACCESS, and TCRdb retained only in-frame sequences with V and J called. Part of the clones is not carried over; for the studies checked, unresolved V genes explain less than half of this, and the remainder is unexplained. The sample profile shows some 93,000 clones; roughly 86% of them were found once. The top ten constitute 10% of the sample. Material: peripheral blood. The receptors come from a man aged 50-59 years with acute or convalescent COVID-19.

V usage is TRBV11-3 and J usage is TRBJ1-1; 10 positions match TRBD1. V gave up 5 bases and J gave up 4 bases; unmatched junction bases: 10. Germline values: CDR1 SGHNT, CDR2 YENEEA. The CDR3 runs 16 residues. The CDR3 bases are TGTGCCAGCAGCCGGACAGGGGGGCTCGGAGGCACTGAAGCTTTCTTT. Its translation: CASSRTGGLGGTEAFF.

This chain uses TRBV28 with TRBJ1-3; the match to TRBD1 covers 8 bases. Trimming cost V 10 bases and J 0 bases; bases outside gene matches: 2. The CDR3 length is 13 residues. Per the germline V gene, CDR1 is MDHEN and CDR2 is SYDVKM. CDR3 residues: CATTGGSGNTIYF. In DNA, the CDR3 is TGTGCCACCACAGGGGGCTCTGGAAACACCATATATTTT.

The chain recombines TRBV3-1 (or the pseudogene TRBV3-2) with TRBJ1-2; 9 nucleotides line up with TRBD1. V shed 3 bases and J 7 bases; nucleotides not matched to a gene: 6. CDR3 size: 14 residues. Germline V gene lookup returns CDR1 LGHDT and CDR2 YNNKEL (reference sequence). The CDR3: CASSHGTGSVGYTF. The CDR3 coding sequence is TGTGCCAGCAGCCACGGGACAGGGTCTGTTGGCTACACCTTC.

The J gene is TRBJ2-2, the V gene TRBV5-1; 10 bases fit TRBD2. The germline CDR1 and CDR2 sequences are SGHRS and YFSETQ. The ends lost 0 bases at V and 5 bases at J; junction bases unmatched: 4. This CDR3 comprises 16 residues. In DNA, the CDR3 is TGCGCCAGCAGCTTGGCCGGACTAGCGGCTACCGGGGAGCTGTTTTTT. Residues: CASSLAGLAATGELFF.

The chain's CDR3 is CASSQDLAGQETQYF. For the CDR3, the DNA is TGTGCCAGCAGCCAAGACCTAGCGGGACAAGAGACCCAGTACTTC. The gene calls are TRBV4-2 and TRBJ2-5; 9 bases are shared with TRBD2. Germline values: CDR1 LGHNA, CDR2 YNFKEQ. This CDR3 comprises 15 residues. V gave up 0 bases and J gave up 2 bases; unmatched junction bases: 1.

V and J are TRBV7-9 and TRBJ2-7; D perhaps matches TRBD1 (5 bases). CDR1 SEHNR and CDR2 FQNEAQ come from the germline V gene (reference sequence). V was shortened by 5 bases and J by 2 bases, with 10 bases between the two germline ends. This CDR3 has 13 residues. The CDR3 region has the DNA TGTGCCAGCAGCCCCATGGGGCCCTACGAGCAGTACTTC. As protein: CASSPMGPYEQYF.

The count of this clone is one. V gene TRBV5-4 combines with J gene TRBJ2-1, with 12 bases aligning to TRBD2. After removal of 4 bases from V and 7 bases from J, the junction contained 15 bases not matched to a gene. CDR1 and CDR2 (germline): SGHNT, YYREEE (reference sequence). The CDR3 loop spans 18 amino acids. The CDR3 sequence: CASSTLAGGTLTGNEQFF. CDR3 DNA: TGTGCCAGCAGCACACTAGCGGGAGGAACTCTCACTGGGAATGAGCAGTTCTTC.

This chain links TRBV24-1 with TRBJ2-2; TRBD2 matches 10 bases. The CDR3 consists of 14 residues. The V segment lost 4 bases and the J segment 7 bases; nucleotides outside the gene matches: 2. Germline values: CDR1 KGHDR, CDR2 SFDVKD. In nucleotides, the CDR3 is TGTGCCACCAGTGACAGCGGGAGGGACGGGGAGCTGTTTTTT. It translates to CATSDSGRDGELFF.

The chain joins TRBV7-6 to TRBJ2-7; 7 bases agree with TRBD1. This CDR3 has 14 amino acids. CDR1 and CDR2 (germline): SGHVS, FNYEAQ. Trimming at V came to 5 bases and at J to 3 bases, leaving 7 bases not matched to a gene. CDR3 DNA: TGTGCCAGCAGCCTACAGGGGATTTTCTACGAGCAGTACTTC. It yields the protein CASSLQGIFYEQYF. The variable domain in full, with the rest retrieved from reference TRBV7-6 and TRBJ2-7, is GAGVSQSPRYKVTKRGQDVALRCDPISGHVSLYWYRQALGQGPEFLTYFNYEAQQDKSGLPNDRFSAERPEGSISTLTIQRTEQRDSAMYRCASSLQGIFYEQYFGPGTRLTVT.

The chain uses TRBV18 and TRBJ1-5; D is unclear. This CDR3 contains 15 residues. Germline CDR1 is KGHSH and CDR2 is LQKENI. The V end was cut by 6 bases, the J end by 0 bases, with 12 bases between. The CDR3 sequence is CASSQSPYSNQPQHF. The CDR3 DNA follows: TGTGCCAGCTCGCAAAGCCCCTATAGCAATCAGCCCCAGCATTTT.

This clone was seen only a few times. This chain uses TRBV12-3 or TRBV12-4 with TRBJ1-1, with a tentative D call TRBD1 (6 bases). The CDR3 spans 13 residues. With 3 bases removed from V and 11 bases from J, the gap between germline ends came to 16 bases. For the CDR3, the DNA is TGTGCCAGCAGTTTTGGGCAGGGGTTGGGTGCTTTCTTT. Translating gives CASSFGQGLGAFF.

J is TRBJ1-5 and V is TRBV16, with D uncertain. Trimming removed 2 bases from V and 2 bases from J, with 10 bases in between. Germline V CDR1 and CDR2: KGHSY, FQNENV. The CDR3 is made up of 15 amino acids. The CDR3 is CASSQTNGGNQPQHF. The CDR3 DNA sequence: TGTGCCAGCAGCCAAACGAATGGAGGCAATCAGCCCCAGCATTTT.

This chain connects TRBV5-1 to TRBJ1-2; 7 nucleotides agree with TRBD1. Germline-derived CDR1 and CDR2 are SGHRS and YFSETQ. The V gene end was trimmed by 3 bases and the J gene end by 3 bases; junction bases not matched to a gene: 11. CDR3 length: 16 residues. The CDR3 protein is CASSSHRDRVDYGYTF. In DNA, the CDR3 is TGCGCCAGCAGCTCCCATCGCGACAGGGTAGACTATGGCTACACCTTC.

This clone was detected once. The chain uses TRBV3-1 (or the pseudogene TRBV3-2) and TRBJ1-3; D gene uncertain. Trimming removed 2 bases from V and 1 base from J, with 9 bases in between. The CDR3 has 15 amino acids. Germline CDR1 and CDR2: LGHDT and YNNKEL (reference sequence). CDR3 sequence (DNA): TGTGCCAGCAGCCAATCGGTGATGTCTGGAAACACCATATATTTT. It codes for CASSQSVMSGNTIYF.

The V call is TRBV19, the J call TRBJ1-3; unclear D gene. CDR1 is LNHDA and CDR2 is SQIVND in the germline V gene (reference sequence). V was pared by 5 bases and J by 0 bases, with 14 bases between. The CDR3 consists of 16 residues. This CDR3 is CASSWSLPSSGNTIYF. CDR3 coding DNA: TGTGCCAGTAGTTGGAGTCTTCCTAGCTCTGGAAACACCATATATTTT.

The J gene is TRBJ1-6, the V gene TRBV4-2, with D possibly matching TRBD1 (6 bases). Germline lookup yields CDR1 LGHNA and CDR2 YNFKEQ. Trimming stripped 1 base from V and 7 bases from J, with 14 bases between. This CDR3 has 16 amino acids. The CDR3: CASSQVDRSGNSPLHF. CDR3 DNA sequence: TGTGCCAGCAGCCAAGTCGACAGGTCAGGGAATTCACCCCTCCACTTT.

The chain recombines TRBV6-5 with TRBJ2-3; TRBD1 aligns across 8 bases. The germline CDR1 and CDR2 sequences are MNHEY and SVGAGI. The trim removed 0 bases at V and 5 bases at J, leaving 4 bases unmatched. CDR3 length equals 15 residues. The CDR3 nucleotides read TGTGCCAGCAGTTACTCTACGACAGGGGTAGATACGCAGTATTTT. This encodes CASSYSTTGVDTQYF.

The chain recombines TRBV5-4 with TRBJ1-3; the D is unclear. CDR3 length: 13 residues. The germline CDR1 and CDR2 sequences are SGHNT and YYREEE (reference sequence). Trimming left V 4 bases short and J 4 bases short, with 9 bases between. CDR3 protein: CASSLPEGNTIYF. The CDR3 coding sequence is TGTGCCAGCAGCCTCCCGGAGGGAAACACCATATATTTT.

This rearrangement joins TRBV2 to TRBJ2-3, with 10 bases identical to TRBD1. The CDR3 extends over 15 amino acids. Germline values: CDR1 SNHLY, CDR2 FYNNEI. With 5 bases clipped from V and 4 bases from J, the junction kept 6 bases outside the gene matches. CDR3 sequence: CASSFGTGVSDTQYF. The CDR3 bases are TGTGCCAGCAGTTTCGGGACAGGGGTTTCAGATACGCAGTATTTT.

The chain recombines TRBV7-8 with TRBJ1-5, with D uncertain. V lost 4 bases and J 2 bases, leaving 15 bases between the germline ends. The V gene's germline CDR1 is SGHVS and CDR2 FQNEAQ. This CDR3 contains 16 residues. The CDR3 spells CASSSQANHGNQPQHF. CDR3 sequence (DNA): TGTGCCAGCAGCTCCCAGGCTAACCACGGCAATCAGCCCCAGCATTTT.

The rearrangement links TRBV5-1 to TRBJ1-3; 9 bases are shared with TRBD1. Per germline, CDR1 SGHRS and CDR2 YFSETQ. CDR3 length: 17 amino acids. The V segment lost 4 bases and the J segment 0 bases; nucleotides outside the gene matches: 8. The CDR3 coding sequence is TGCGCCAGCAGCGTAACCGGGACAGGGTTCTCTGGAAACACCATATATTTT. Its protein is CASSVTGTGFSGNTIYF.

The chain recombines TRBV5-1 with TRBJ1-2, with D tentatively TRBD1 (5 bases). Germline CDR1 reads SGHRS; CDR2 reads YFSETQ. V was trimmed by 3 bases and J by 8 bases, leaving 20 bases between them. The CDR3 spans 15 residues. CDR3 sequence: CASSSDQGRSGGYTF. CDR3 DNA: TGCGCCAGCAGCTCGGACCAGGGAAGATCTGGAGGCTACACCTTC.

The rearrangement joins TRBV7-8 to TRBJ1-1; D remains ambiguous. The CDR3 has 13 amino acids. CDR1 is SGHVS and CDR2 is FQNEAQ in the germline V gene. V gave up 3 bases and J gave up 1 base, with 6 bases separating them. The CDR3 nucleotides read TGTGCCAGCAGCTTTAATCGGAACACTGAAGCTTTCTTT. Translated, it gives CASSFNRNTEAFF.

This clone was detected many times. The chain uses TRBV6-4 and TRBJ2-3, with D uncertain. The V end was cut by 2 bases, the J end by 2 bases, with 8 bases between. The CDR3 is 14 amino acids. Germline V gives CDR1 MRHNA, CDR2 SNTAGT. The CDR3 sequence: CASSDGGATDTQYF. The CDR3 DNA is TGTGCCAGCAGTGACGGCGGCGCCACAGATACGCAGTATTTT.